Listed below are T cell receptor beta chains from one sample, sequenced in a study of shared clonotypes between healthy human individuals. This table comes from immunoSEQ multiplex PCR, and its TCRdb copy is limited to in-frame clones, with some not included. The sample lists 550,000 to 800,000 clones, about 90% occurring once. The sample taken for sequencing was memory CD8+ T cells from PBMCs. These receptors all come from a man younger than 30 in good health. Some clones in this sample may be carry-over from other donors' samples. Both conserved end residues are part of each CDR3. Each record gives: J gene, V gene, CDR3 protein.

>TRBJ2-7|TRBV5-1
CASSFNRPAYEQYF
>TRBJ2-6|TRBV27
CASSLNQVFSGANVLTF
>TRBJ2-7|TRBV6-5
CASSFRTGTYEQYF
>TRBJ2-7|TRBV11-2
CASSFLRSYEQYF
>TRBJ2-1|TRBV29-1
CSGRDRGPNEQFF
>TRBJ1-1|TRBV28
CASSQGHRGGTEAFF
>TRBJ2-1|TRBV7-6
CASSLLGGRASNEQFF
>TRBJ1-5|TRBV7-9
CASSFSWEENQPQHF
>TRBJ2-1|TRBV11-2
CASSFWGRAYNEQFF
>TRBJ1-5|TRBV6-5
CASSPLDRGNQPQHF
>TRBJ2-7|TRBV7-3
CASSDGLAGPYEQYF
>TRBJ1-2|TRBV7-3
CASSIDRGYGYTF
>TRBJ2-1|TRBV5-4
CASSWDRAWNEQFF
>TRBJ2-7|TRBV6-6
CASGYEQYF
>TRBJ2-1|TRBV27
CASSSPGEGGDNEQFF
>TRBJ2-7|TRBV4-1
CASSQEVGGDYEQYF
>TRBJ2-3|TRBV7-2
CASSLVKLDTQYF
>TRBJ2-7|TRBV11-2
CASSPSATLYF
>TRBJ2-6|TRBV11-2
CASSPGRVANVLTF
>TRBJ1-1|TRBV5-5
CASSLWTGNTEAFF
>TRBJ2-2|TRBV7-8
CASSSLLAGPEENTGELFF
>TRBJ1-5|TRBV7-2
CASSYLFGQGDSQPQHF
>TRBJ1-5|TRBV9
CASSATGASNQPQHF
>TRBJ2-1|TRBV5-4
CASSPFTSGVTIRSYNEQFF
>TRBJ2-5|TRBV9
CASSVVAGGPLETQYF